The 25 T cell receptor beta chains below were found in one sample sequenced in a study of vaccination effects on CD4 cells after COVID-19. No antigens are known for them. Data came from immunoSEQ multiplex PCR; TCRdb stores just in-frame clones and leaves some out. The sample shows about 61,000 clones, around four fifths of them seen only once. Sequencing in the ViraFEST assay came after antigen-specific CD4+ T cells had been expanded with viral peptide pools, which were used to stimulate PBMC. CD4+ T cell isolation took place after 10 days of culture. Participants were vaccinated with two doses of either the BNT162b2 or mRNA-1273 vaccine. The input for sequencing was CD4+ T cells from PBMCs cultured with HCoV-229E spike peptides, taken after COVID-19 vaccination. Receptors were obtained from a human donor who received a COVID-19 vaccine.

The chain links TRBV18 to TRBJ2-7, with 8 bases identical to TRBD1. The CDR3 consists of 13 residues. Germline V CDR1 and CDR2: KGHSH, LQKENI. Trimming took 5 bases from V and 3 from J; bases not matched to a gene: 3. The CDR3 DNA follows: TGTGCCAGCTCATCCGGGACAGGCTACGAGCAGTACGTC. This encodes CASSSGTGYEQYV.

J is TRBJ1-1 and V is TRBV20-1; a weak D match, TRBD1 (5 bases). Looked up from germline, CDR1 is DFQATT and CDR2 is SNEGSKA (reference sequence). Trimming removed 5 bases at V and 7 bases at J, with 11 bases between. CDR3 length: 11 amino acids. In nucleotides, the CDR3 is TGCAGTGCTGGACAAGGCTATGAAGCTTTCTTT. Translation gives CSAGQGYEAFF.

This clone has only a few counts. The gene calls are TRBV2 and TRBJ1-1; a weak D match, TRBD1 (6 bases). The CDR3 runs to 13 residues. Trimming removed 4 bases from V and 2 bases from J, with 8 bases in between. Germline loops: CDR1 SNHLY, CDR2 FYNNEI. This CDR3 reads CASSGQANTEAFF. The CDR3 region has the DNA TGTGCCAGCAGTGGACAGGCTAACACTGAAGCTTTCTTT. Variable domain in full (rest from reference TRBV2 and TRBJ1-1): EPEVTQTPSHQVTQMGQEVILRCVPISNHLYFYWYRQILGQKVEFLVSFYNNEISEKSEIFDDQFSVERPDGSNFTLKIRSTKLEDSAMYFCASSGQANTEAFFGQGTRLTVV.

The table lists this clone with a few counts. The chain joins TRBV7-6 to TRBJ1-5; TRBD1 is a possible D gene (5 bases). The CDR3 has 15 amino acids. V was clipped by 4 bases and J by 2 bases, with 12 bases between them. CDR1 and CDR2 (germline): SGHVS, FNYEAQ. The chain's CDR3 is CASSSSRGGNQPQHF. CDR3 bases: TGTGCCAGCAGCTCCTCGAGGGGTGGCAATCAGCCCCAGCATTTT.

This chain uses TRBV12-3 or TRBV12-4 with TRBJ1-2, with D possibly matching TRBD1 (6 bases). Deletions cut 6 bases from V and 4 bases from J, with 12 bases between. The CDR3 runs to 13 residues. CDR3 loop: CASSIGGFYGYTF. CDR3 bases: TGTGCCAGCAGCATAGGGGGATTCTATGGCTACACCTTC.

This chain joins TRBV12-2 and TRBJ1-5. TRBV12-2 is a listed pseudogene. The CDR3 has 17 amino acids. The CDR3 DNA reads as TGTGCAAGTCGCCCAATCATGAAGCGTAGGCGCAATCAGCCCCAGCATTTT. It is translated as CASRPIMKRRRNQPQHF.

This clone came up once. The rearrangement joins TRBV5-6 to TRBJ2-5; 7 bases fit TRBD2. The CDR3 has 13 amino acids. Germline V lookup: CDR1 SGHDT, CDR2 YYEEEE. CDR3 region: CATAPGGQETQYF. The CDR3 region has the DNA TGTGCTACGGCCCCGGGGGGACAAGAGACCCAGTACTTC.

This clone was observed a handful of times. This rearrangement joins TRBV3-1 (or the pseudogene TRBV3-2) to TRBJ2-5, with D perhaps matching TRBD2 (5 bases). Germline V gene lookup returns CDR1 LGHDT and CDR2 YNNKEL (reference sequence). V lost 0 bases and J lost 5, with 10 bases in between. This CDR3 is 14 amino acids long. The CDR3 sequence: CASSQDGSGETQYF. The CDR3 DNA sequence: TGTGCCAGCAGCCAAGACGGGTCGGGGGAGACCCAGTACTTC.

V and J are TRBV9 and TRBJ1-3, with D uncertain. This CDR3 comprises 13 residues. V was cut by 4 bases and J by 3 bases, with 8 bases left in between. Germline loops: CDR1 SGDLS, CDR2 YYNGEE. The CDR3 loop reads CASSPAFGNTIYF. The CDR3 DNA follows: TGTGCCAGCAGCCCGGCTTTTGGAAACACCATATATTTT.

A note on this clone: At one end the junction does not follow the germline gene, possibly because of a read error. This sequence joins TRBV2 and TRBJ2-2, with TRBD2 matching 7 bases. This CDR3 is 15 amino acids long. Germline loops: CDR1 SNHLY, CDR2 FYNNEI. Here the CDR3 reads CASSQAGRNTGELFF. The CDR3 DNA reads TGTGCCAGCAGTCAAGCGGGGCGGAACACCGGGGAGCTGTTTTTT.

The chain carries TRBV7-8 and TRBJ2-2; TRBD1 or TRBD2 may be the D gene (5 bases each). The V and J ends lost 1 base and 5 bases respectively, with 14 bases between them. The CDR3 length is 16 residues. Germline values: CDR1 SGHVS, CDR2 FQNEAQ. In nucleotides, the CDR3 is TGTGCCAGCAGCTTAGGATCCGGGGCGAGTACCGGGGAGCTGTTTTTT. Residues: CASSLGSGASTGELFF.

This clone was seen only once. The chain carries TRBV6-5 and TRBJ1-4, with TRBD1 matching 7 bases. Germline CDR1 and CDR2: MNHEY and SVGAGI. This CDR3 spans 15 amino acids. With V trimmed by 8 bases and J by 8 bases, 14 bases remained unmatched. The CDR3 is CASDLQGLSREKLFF. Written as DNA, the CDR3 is TGTGCCAGCGATCTACAGGGGTTGTCACGAGAAAAACTGTTTTTT.

CDR3 nucleotide sequence: TGCGCCAGCAGCCCGGTCCAGGCGAACACCGGGGAGCTGTTTTTT. Its translation is CASSPVQANTGELFF. The genes are TRBV5-1 and TRBJ2-2; D is unresolved. Trimming left V 4 bases short and J 0 bases short, with 10 bases between. Germline V lookup: CDR1 SGHRS, CDR2 YFSETQ. The CDR3 sequence is 15 residues long.

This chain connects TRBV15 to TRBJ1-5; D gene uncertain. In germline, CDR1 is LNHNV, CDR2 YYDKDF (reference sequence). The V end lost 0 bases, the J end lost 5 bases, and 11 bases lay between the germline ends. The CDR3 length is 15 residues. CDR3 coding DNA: TGTGCCACCAGCAGAGATAGAGGCGTCGATCAGCCCCAGCATTTT. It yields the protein CATSRDRGVDQPQHF. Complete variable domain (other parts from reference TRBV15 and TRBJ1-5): DAMVIQNPRYQVTQFGKPVTLSCSQTLNHNVMYWYQQKSSQAPKLLFHYYDKDFNNEADTPDNFQSRRPNTSFCFLDIRSPGLGDTAMYLCATSRDRGVDQPQHFGDGTRLSIL.

CDR3 region: CASSVTSGGYNEQFF. The CDR3 nucleotides are TGTGCCAGCAGCGTGACTAGCGGGGGATACAATGAGCAGTTCTTC. This chain connects TRBV9 to TRBJ2-1; 12 positions match TRBD2. The ends lost 2 bases at V and 4 bases at J; junction bases unmatched: 1. From germline, CDR1 is SGDLS and CDR2 YYNGEE. CDR3 length: 15 amino acids.

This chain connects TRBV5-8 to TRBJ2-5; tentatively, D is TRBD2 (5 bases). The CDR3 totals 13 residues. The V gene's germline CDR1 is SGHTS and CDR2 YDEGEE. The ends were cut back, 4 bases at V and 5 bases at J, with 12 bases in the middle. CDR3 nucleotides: TGTGCCAGCAGCGGAGCGGTTTATGAGACCCAGTACTTC. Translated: CASSGAVYETQYF.

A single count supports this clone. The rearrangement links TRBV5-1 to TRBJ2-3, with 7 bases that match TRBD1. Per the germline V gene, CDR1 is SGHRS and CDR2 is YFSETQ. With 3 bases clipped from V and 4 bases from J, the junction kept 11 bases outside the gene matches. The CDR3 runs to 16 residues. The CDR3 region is CASSSGIGTAADTQYF. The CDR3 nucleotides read TGCGCCAGCAGCTCCGGCATCGGGACAGCAGCAGATACGCAGTATTTT. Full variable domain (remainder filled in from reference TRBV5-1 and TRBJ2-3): KAGVTQTPRYLIKTRGQQVTLSCSPISGHRSVSWYQQTPGQGLQFLFEYFSETQRNKGNFPGRFSGRQFSNSRSEMNVSTLELGDSALYLCASSSGIGTAADTQYFGPGTRLTVL.

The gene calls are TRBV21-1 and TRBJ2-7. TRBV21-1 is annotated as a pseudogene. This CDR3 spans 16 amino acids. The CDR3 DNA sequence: TGTGCCAGCAGCAAAAATGCCAGCTCGAGCTCCTACGAGCAGTACGTC. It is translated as CASSKNASSSSYEQYV.

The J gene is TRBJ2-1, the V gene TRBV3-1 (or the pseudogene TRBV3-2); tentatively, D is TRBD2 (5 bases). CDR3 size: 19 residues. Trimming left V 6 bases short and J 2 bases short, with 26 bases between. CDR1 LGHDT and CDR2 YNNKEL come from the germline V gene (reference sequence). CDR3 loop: CASSQKTDSPLRTYNEQFF. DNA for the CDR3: TGTGCCAGCAGTCAGAAAACGGACTCCCCACTTAGAACCTACAATGAGCAGTTCTTC.

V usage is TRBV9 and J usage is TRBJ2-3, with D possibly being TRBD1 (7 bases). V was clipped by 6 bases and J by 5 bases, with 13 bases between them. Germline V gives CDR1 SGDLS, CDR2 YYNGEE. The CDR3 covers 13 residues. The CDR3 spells CASTGGLRDTQYF. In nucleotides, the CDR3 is TGTGCCAGCACAGGGGGGCTGCGAGATACGCAGTATTTT. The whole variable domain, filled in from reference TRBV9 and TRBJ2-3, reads DSGVTQTPKHLITATGQRVTLRCSPRSGDLSVYWYQQSLDQGLQFLIQYYNGEERAKGNILERFSAQQFPDLHSELNLSSLELGDSALYFCASTGGLRDTQYFGPGTRLTVL.

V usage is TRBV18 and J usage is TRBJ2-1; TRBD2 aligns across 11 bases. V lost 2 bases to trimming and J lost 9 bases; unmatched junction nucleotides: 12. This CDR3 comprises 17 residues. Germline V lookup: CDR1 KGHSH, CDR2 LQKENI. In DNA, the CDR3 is TGTGCCAGCTCACCAGGACTAGCGGGCTCATCTGGGGGTGAGCAGTTCTTC. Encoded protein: CASSPGLAGSSGGEQFF.

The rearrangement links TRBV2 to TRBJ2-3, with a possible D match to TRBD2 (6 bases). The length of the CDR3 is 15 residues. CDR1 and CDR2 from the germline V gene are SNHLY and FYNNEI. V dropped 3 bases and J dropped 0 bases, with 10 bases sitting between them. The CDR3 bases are TGTGCCAGCAGTGACCCGGGGACTAGCACAGATACGCAGTATTTT. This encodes CASSDPGTSTDTQYF.

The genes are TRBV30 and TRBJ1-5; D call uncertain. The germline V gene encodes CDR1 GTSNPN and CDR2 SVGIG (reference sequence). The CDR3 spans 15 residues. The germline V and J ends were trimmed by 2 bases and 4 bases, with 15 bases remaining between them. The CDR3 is CAWSRAGRGNQPQHF. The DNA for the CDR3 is TGTGCCTGGAGTCGGGCAGGCCGTGGAAATCAGCCCCAGCATTTT.

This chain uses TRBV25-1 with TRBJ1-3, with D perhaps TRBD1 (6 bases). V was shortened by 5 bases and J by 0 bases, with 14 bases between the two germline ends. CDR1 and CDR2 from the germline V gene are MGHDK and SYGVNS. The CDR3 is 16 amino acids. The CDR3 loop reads CASSPPGHSSGNTIYF. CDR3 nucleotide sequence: TGTGCCAGCAGTCCCCCGGGACATAGCTCTGGAAACACCATATATTTT.

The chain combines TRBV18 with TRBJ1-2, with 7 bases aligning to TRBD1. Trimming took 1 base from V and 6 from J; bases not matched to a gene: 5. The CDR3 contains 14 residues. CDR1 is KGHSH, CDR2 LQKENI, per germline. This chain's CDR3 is CASSPLGTDHGYTF. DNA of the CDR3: TGTGCCAGCTCACCACTCGGGACAGACCATGGCTACACCTTC.